This T cell receptor (beta chain) was observed in a study of blood T cell repertoires in COVID-19. Background on the study: COVID-19 samples, acute and convalescent, were from the United States, Italy and Spain. PBMCs, B-cell-depleted T cells, or T cells provided the cDNA or gDNA that made up the material.

Authors' analysis steps: Amplifying reference gene primers gave estimates of nucleated cell counts. Some clones are missing from TCRdb's copy, which holds only in-frame ones; the method was immunoSEQ multiplex PCR. V and J calls and clone size are as listed in that table; D and trimming were resolved from the DNA. The sample includes some 300,000 clones, approximately 86% seen only once; the top ten take about 4%. V was clipped by 2 bases and J by 4 bases; unmatched bases: 6. The CDR3 covers 15 residues. CDR1 SGHNT and CDR2 YYREEE come from the germline V gene (reference sequence). The chain combines TRBV5-4 with TRBJ1-2; TRBD1 matches 9 bases. Sequenced sample: peripheral blood. The TCR sequence derives from a woman aged 50 to 65 with active or convalescent COVID-19. DNA of the CDR3: TGTGCCAGCAGCTTAGGGACAGGGCCCAGCTATGGCTACACCTTC. Protein sequence: CASSLGTGPSYGYTF. Full variable domain (missing parts from reference TRBV5-4 and TRBJ1-2): ETGVTQSPTHLIKTRGQQVTLRCSSQSGHNTVSWYQQALGQGPQFIFQYYREEENGRGNFPPRFSGLQFPNYSSELNVNALELDDSALYLCASSLGTGPSYGYTFGSGTRLTVV.